Listed below are T cell receptor beta chains from one sample, sequenced in a study of identical twins. TCRdb fed the 5' RACE reads into MiXCR, producing one record per CDR3 protein. The data contain hundreds of thousands of distinct CDR3 sequences, around 6% of them singletons. The sample consisted of naive T cells sorted from blood. These receptors came from a young man in good health. CDR3s include the opening cysteine and the closing phenylalanine or tryptophan. Fields, in order: clone size, V gene, J gene, D gene, CDR3 protein, CDR3 DNA. A D gene is named only where the DNA matches it firmly. Clone size appears in some rows only: once, few, many, or a class for an expanded clone.

>few|TRBV12-3/TRBV12-4|TRBJ1-6|-
CASSLQPRSPLHF
TGTGCCAGCAGTTTACAGCCCCGGTCACCCCTCCACTTT
>-|TRBV9|TRBJ2-6|TRBD2
CASGQRGDSGANVLTF
TGTGCCAGCGGACAGCGGGGGGACTCTGGGGCCAACGTCCTGACTTTC
>many|TRBV20-1|TRBJ2-7|-
CSANIESSYEQYF
TGCAGTGCAAATATAGAAAGCTCCTACGAGCAGTACTTC
>few|TRBV7-9|TRBJ1-2|-
CASSFTGSLSPYTF
TGTGCCAGCAGCTTTACCGGGAGCCTGAGCCCCTACACCTTC
>many|TRBV12-3/TRBV12-4|TRBJ1-2|TRBD1
CAARGRGKGYTF
TGTGCCGCCCGCGGCAGGGGGAAAGGCTACACCTTC
>-|TRBV7-9|TRBJ2-3|TRBD2
CASIAGRAKDTQYF
TGTGCCAGCATCGCCGGGAGGGCCAAAGATACGCAGTATTTT
>-|TRBV20-1|TRBJ1-4|-
CSASRAAHNEKLFF
TGCAGTGCTAGTAGGGCAGCCCATAATGAAAAACTGTTTTTT
>many|TRBV7-8|TRBJ2-1|TRBD2
CASSSPSGTIIRVGEQFF
TGTGCCAGCAGCTCGCCATCCGGGACTATAATAAGGGTCGGTGAGCAGTTCTTC
>-|TRBV29-1|TRBJ1-5|TRBD1
CSVAYTGDGNQPQHF
TGCAGCGTGGCTTATACAGGGGACGGCAATCAGCCCCAGCATTTT
>few|TRBV7-8|TRBJ1-1|TRBD1
CASSLGFGPTGGTEAFF
TGTGCCAGCAGCTTAGGATTTGGGCCCACAGGGGGCACTGAAGCTTTCTTT
>-|TRBV27|TRBJ1-2|-
CASSLTTDRGYTF
TGTGCCAGCAGCCTAACAACTGATCGGGGCTACACCTTC
>many|TRBV28|TRBJ2-7|-
CASSYPGIYEQYF
TGTGCCAGCAGTTATCCAGGGATCTACGAGCAGTACTTC
>many|TRBV29-1|TRBJ2-3|-
CSVTDGYTQYF
TGCAGCGTAACCGATGGGTATACGCAGTATTTT
>many|TRBV24-1|TRBJ1-2|TRBD1
CATSESDRLRGYTF
TGTGCCACCAGTGAATCGGACAGGTTACGCGGCTACACCTTC
>-|TRBV20-1|TRBJ2-7|-
CSARVIYEQYF
TGCAGTGCTAGAGTGATCTACGAGCAGTACTTC
>many|TRBV12-3/TRBV12-4|TRBJ1-5|-
CASSRQGGNQPQHF
TGTGCCAGCAGTAGGCAGGGAGGTAATCAGCCCCAGCATTTT
>few|TRBV9|TRBJ2-2|-
CASSVDGSGNTGELFF
TGTGCCAGCAGCGTAGATGGTAGCGGGAACACCGGGGAGCTGTTTTTT
>many|TRBV29-1|TRBJ1-1|TRBD1
CSVAQGAIGGTEAFF
TGCAGCGTTGCCCAGGGGGCGATCGGGGGGACTGAAGCTTTCTTT
>many|TRBV20-1|TRBJ2-1|TRBD2
CSARGLAVNNEQFF
TGCAGTGCTCGGGGACTAGCGGTTAACAATGAGCAGTTCTTC
>few|TRBV12-3/TRBV12-4|TRBJ2-2|TRBD2
CASSLAIAGVGTGELFF
TGTGCCAGCAGTTTGGCGATAGCGGGAGTGGGGACCGGGGAGCTGTTTTTT
>-|TRBV6-4|TRBJ1-1|-
CASSERANTEAFF
TGTGCCAGCAGTGAACGGGCGAACACTGAAGCTTTCTTT
>-|TRBV12-3/TRBV12-4|TRBJ1-3|-
CASSLGEIGNTIYF
TGTGCCAGCAGTTTGGGGGAGATAGGAAACACCATATATTTT
>few|TRBV20-1|TRBJ1-5|-
CSARSRDSNQPQHF
TGCAGTGCTAGATCCCGTGATAGCAATCAGCCCCAGCATTTT
>many|TRBV5-1|TRBJ2-3|-
CASRLTRAWTDTQYF
TGCGCCAGTCGGCTTACGAGGGCTTGGACAGATACGCAGTATTTT
>-|TRBV29-1|TRBJ2-5|TRBD1
CSGQGQETQYF
TGCAGCGGACAGGGGCAAGAGACCCAGTACTTC
>many|TRBV28|TRBJ1-4|TRBD1
CASSSLGGQGTIPTNEKLFF
TGTGCCAGCAGTTCCCTAGGGGGACAGGGCACCATCCCAACTAATGAAAAACTGTTTTTT
>many|TRBV12-3/TRBV12-4|TRBJ2-7|-
CASSLGLDLYEQYF
TGTGCCAGCAGTTTGGGTCTAGATTTATACGAGCAGTACTTC